This T cell receptor beta chain was captured in a study of early T cells in non-severe SARS-CoV-2 infection. Unique molecular identifiers (one per individual cDNA molecule) were attached. TCRdb reprocessed the 5' RACE reads with MiXCR, giving one entry per CDR3 protein. The sample lists approximately 100,000 distinct CDR3 sequences; 11% to 15% were seen once. The CDR3 length is 14 residues. Germline assignment: CDR1 DFQATT and CDR2 SNEGSKA (reference sequence). Trimming shortened V by 6 bases and J by 1 base, and 13 bases separated the two germline ends. The sample taken for sequencing was whole blood. The origin of this receptor is an adult who was a healthcare worker with PCR-confirmed SARS-CoV-2 infection or an uninfected control (not recorded which). The genes are TRBV20-1 and TRBJ2-1, with D perhaps matching TRBD2 (6 bases). The DNA of the CDR3 is TGCAGTGCCGCGGGGAGCCTTTCCTACAATGAGCAGTTCTTC. Translation: CSAAGSLSYNEQFF.